Here is one T cell receptor (beta chain) with its context. This CDR3 is also generated by other DNA sequences in the sample. This entry comes from a study of blood T cell repertoires in COVID-19. Authors' analysis steps: It was from reference gene primer amplification that nucleated cell counts were estimated. TCRdb's copy holds only in-frame clones and misses some; the assay was immunoSEQ multiplex PCR. V and J calls and clone size are those listed in that table; D and trimming were worked out from the DNA. The repertoire holds hundreds of thousands of clones, with roughly nine tenths as singletons. Those enrolled in Seattle joined during active infection and were followed longitudinally afterward. Sequenced: peripheral blood. This TCR came from a man aged 18-30 years with COVID-19, enrolled during active disease.

The CDR3: CASSISSYNSPLHF. CDR3 coding DNA: TGTGCCAGCTCGATTAGCTCCTATAATTCACCCCTCCACTTT. The V gene is TRBV19, the J gene TRBJ1-6; D gene unclear. Germline V gene data show CDR1 as LNHDA and CDR2 as SQIVND (reference sequence). V lost 9 bases and J lost 0, with 9 bases in between. The CDR3 has 14 residues. The full variable domain, completed using reference TRBV19 and TRBJ1-6, is DGGITQSPKYLFRKEGQNVTLSCEQNLNHDAMYWYRQDPGQGLRLIYYSQIVNDFQKGDIAEGYSVSREKKESFPLTVTSAQKNPTAFYLCASSISSYNSPLHFGNGTRLTVT.